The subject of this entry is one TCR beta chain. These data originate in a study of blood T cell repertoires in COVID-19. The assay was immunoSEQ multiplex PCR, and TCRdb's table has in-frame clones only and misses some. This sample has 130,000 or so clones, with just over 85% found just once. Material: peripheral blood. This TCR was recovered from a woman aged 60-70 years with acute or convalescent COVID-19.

The CDR3 protein is CASTKGQGDYEQYF. The DNA for the CDR3 is TGTGCCAGCACAAAAGGACAGGGGGATTACGAGCAGTACTTC. J is TRBJ2-7 and V is TRBV7-9; TRBD1 matches at 10 bases. The germline V gene encodes CDR1 SEHNR and CDR2 FQNEAQ (reference sequence). J lost 4 bases, V lost 7 bases, and 7 bases had no gene match. The CDR3 is 14 residues long.